Sequencing of this TCR beta chain was carried out in a study of blood T cell repertoires in COVID-19. This clone was observed once. Some clones are missing from TCRdb's copy, which holds only in-frame ones; the method was immunoSEQ multiplex PCR. The table has 360,000 or so clones, less than 90% seen once. Participant ages covered about 18 to 100 years across around 22 US areas. The CDR3 has 15 residues. V lost 3 bases to trimming and J lost 7 bases; unmatched junction nucleotides: 8. CDR1 and CDR2 from the germline V gene are MGHDK and SYGVNS. The sequence came from a woman in her 50s who had recovered from COVID-19. V and J are TRBV25-1 and TRBJ1-5, with 8 bases lining up with TRBD1. Sequenced material: PBMCs or T cells enriched from blood (not recorded which). CDR3 in DNA: TGTGCCAGCAGTGATCTGGACAGGGAATTCCAGCCCCAGCATTTT. Its translation is CASSDLDREFQPQHF.